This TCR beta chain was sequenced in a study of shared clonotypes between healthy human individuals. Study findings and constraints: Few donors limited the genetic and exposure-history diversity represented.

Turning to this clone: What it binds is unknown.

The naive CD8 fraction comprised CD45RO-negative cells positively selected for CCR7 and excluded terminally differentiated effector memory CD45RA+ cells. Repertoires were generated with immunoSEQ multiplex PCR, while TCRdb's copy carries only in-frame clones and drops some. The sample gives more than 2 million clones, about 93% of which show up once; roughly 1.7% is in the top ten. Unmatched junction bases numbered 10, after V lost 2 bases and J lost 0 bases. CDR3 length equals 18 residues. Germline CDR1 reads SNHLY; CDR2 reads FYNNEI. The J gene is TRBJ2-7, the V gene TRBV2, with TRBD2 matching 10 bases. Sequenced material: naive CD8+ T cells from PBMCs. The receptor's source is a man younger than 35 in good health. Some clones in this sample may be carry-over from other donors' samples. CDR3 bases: TGTGCCAGCAGTGAACTGGGGGGGACTAGCGAATACTCCTACGAGCAGTACTTC. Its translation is CASSELGGTSEYSYEQYF. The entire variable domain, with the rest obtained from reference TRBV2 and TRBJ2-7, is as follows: EPEVTQTPSHQVTQMGQEVILRCVPISNHLYFYWYRQILGQKVEFLVSFYNNEISEKSEIFDDQFSVERPDGSNFTLKIRSTKLEDSAMYFCASSELGGTSEYSYEQYFGPGTRLTVT.